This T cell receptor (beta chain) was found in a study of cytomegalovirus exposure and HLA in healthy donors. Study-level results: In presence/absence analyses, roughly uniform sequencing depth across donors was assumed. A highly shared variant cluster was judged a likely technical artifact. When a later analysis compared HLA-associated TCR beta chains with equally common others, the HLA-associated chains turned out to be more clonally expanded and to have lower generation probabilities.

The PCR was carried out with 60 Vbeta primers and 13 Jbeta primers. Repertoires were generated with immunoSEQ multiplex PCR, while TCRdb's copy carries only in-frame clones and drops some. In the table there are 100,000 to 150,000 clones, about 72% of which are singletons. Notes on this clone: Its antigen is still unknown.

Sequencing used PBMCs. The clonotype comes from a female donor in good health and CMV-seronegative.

CDR3 nucleotides: TGTGCCAGCAGCCAAGGCGGGACCCAGGTGGGTGAGCAGTTCTTC. Protein product: CASSQGGTQVGEQFF. The chain uses TRBV4-2 and TRBJ2-1, with D perhaps matching TRBD2 (6 bases). Trimming left V 1 base short and J 9 bases short, with 16 bases between. The V gene's germline CDR1 is LGHNA and CDR2 YNFKEQ. The CDR3 length is 15 residues.